The rows below give T cell receptor beta chains drawn from one sample of a study of blood T cell repertoires in COVID-19. Method: immunoSEQ multiplex PCR; TCRdb's copy keeps in-frame clones and lacks some. The repertoire holds about 410,000 clones, with roughly 90% as singletons. The sequenced material came from PBMCs or T cells enriched from blood (not recorded which). These receptors originate from a woman in her 30s who had recovered from COVID-19. CDR3s include the opening cysteine and the closing phenylalanine or tryptophan. The order of the fields is J gene, clone size, D gene, V gene, CDR3 DNA, CDR3 protein. The D gene is left open where the match is weak. Only some rows state a clone size, as once, few, many or a class for expanded clones.

TRBJ1-1	NA	TRBD1	TRBV3-1/TRBV3-2	TGTGCCAGCAGCCTCGCAGGGGGCCCAGCTTTCTTT	CASSLAGGPAFF
TRBJ2-7	NA	NA	TRBV11-2	TGTGCCAGCAGCCCCAGGTTGACCGAGCAGTACTTC	CASSPRLTEQYF
TRBJ1-2	NA	NA	TRBV12-3/TRBV12-4	TGTGCCAGCAGTTTATCTGGGGGCAGTGGCTACACCTTC	CASSLSGGSGYTF
TRBJ2-7	NA	NA	TRBV24-1	TGTGCCACCAGTGAGACAGGAATCGACGAGCAGTACTTC	CATSETGIDEQYF
TRBJ2-1	NA	TRBD2	TRBV7-6	TGTGCCAGCAGCCCGTACACCGGGGGGGTTTCCTACAATGAGCAGTTCTTC	CASSPYTGGVSYNEQFF
TRBJ1-2	NA	NA	TRBV28	TGTGCCAGCAGATTACAAGGGGTCTATGGCTACACCTTC	CASRLQGVYGYTF
TRBJ2-4	NA	NA	TRBV6-5	TGTGCCAGCAGTTACGGGGCTACAGGCATTCAGTACTTC	CASSYGATGIQYF
TRBJ2-3	NA	TRBD2	TRBV7-9	TGTGCCAGCAGCTTAACGGCGGGAGGGCCTATAGATACGCAGTATTTT	CASSLTAGGPIDTQYF
TRBJ2-7	NA	NA	TRBV7-3	TGTGCCGACTGGGGCCCTCCTCCATACGAGCAGTACTTC	CADWGPPPYEQYF
TRBJ1-2	NA	NA	TRBV3-1/TRBV3-2	TGTGCCAGCAGTCACCAGCGAAACTATGGCTACACCTTC	CASSHQRNYGYTF
TRBJ1-1	NA	NA	TRBV5-1	TGCGCCAGCAGCTTGGCACAGAGGAACACTGAAGCTTTCTTT	CASSLAQRNTEAFF
TRBJ2-7	NA	NA	TRBV7-2	TGTGCCAGCAGCCCCTCCTTTGGGCCGGTGGTCTACGAGCAGTACTTC	CASSPSFGPVVYEQYF
TRBJ2-1	NA	NA	TRBV12-5	TGTGCTAGTGGTTTGGTGTGGGGGGGCGTCCACAATGAGCAGTTCTTC	CASGLVWGGVHNEQFF
TRBJ2-5	NA	NA	TRBV30	TGTGCCTGGACAAGCGGGGAGACCCAGTACTTC	CAWTSGETQYF
TRBJ1-2	NA	NA	TRBV12-5	TGTGCTAGTGGTTCCCCAGGGCGAGGCTACACCTTC	CASGSPGRGYTF
TRBJ1-2	NA	NA	TRBV30	TGTGCCTGGACACCTGCGGAGGGATCCAACTACTATGGCTACACCTTC	CAWTPAEGSNYYGYTF
TRBJ1-2	NA	NA	TRBV12-3/TRBV12-4	TGTGCCAGCAGTTTAACAGGGTTCTATGGCTACACCTTC	CASSLTGFYGYTF
TRBJ1-2	NA	NA	TRBV4-3	TGCGCCAGCAGCCAAGATCGCGAGGCCCTCTATGGCTACACCTTC	CASSQDREALYGYTF
TRBJ1-2	NA	TRBD1	TRBV6-2/TRBV6-3	TGTGCCAGCAGCCGGGACAGGGCCTACTATGGCTACACCTTC	CASSRDRAYYGYTF
TRBJ2-1	NA	TRBD2	TRBV19	TGTGCCAGTAGCCCGGGGAGGACTAGTAATGAGCAGTTCTTC	CASSPGRTSNEQFF
TRBJ1-6	NA	NA	TRBV12-5	TGTGCTAGTGGGTCGGAGGGGAGGTCACCCCTCCACTTT	CASGSEGRSPLHF
TRBJ1-1	NA	NA	TRBV4-1	TGCGCCAGCAGCCATTCTCAGGGGTACACTGAAGCTTTCTTT	CASSHSQGYTEAFF
TRBJ2-4	NA	NA	TRBV19	TGTGCCAGTGCAGCAAGCGGCGGGTCCAAAAACATTCAGTACTTC	CASAASGGSKNIQYF
TRBJ2-5	NA	NA	TRBV5-1	TGCGCCAGCAGCTTGGAATCGCGCGGTGAGACCCAGTACTTC	CASSLESRGETQYF
TRBJ2-7	NA	NA	TRBV25-1	TGTGCCAGCAGTGAACCTGGCGGGCAAGACTACGAGCAGTACTTC	CASSEPGGQDYEQYF
TRBJ2-1	once	NA	TRBV6-2/TRBV6-3	TGTGCCAGCACCCCGCTTACGCGAGACTACAATGAGCAGTTCTTC	CASTPLTRDYNEQFF
TRBJ2-6	NA	NA	TRBV4-2	TGTGCCAGCAGCCAAGGTGGCATAGGGGCCAACGTCCTGACTTTC	CASSQGGIGANVLTF
TRBJ2-5	NA	NA	TRBV10-3	TGTGCCATCAGTGAGACCAGGACCCAGTACTTC	CAISETRTQYF
TRBJ1-1	few	NA	TRBV27	TGTGCCAGCCAGAGGCCAGGGAGGACTGAAGCTTTCTTT	CASQRPGRTEAFF
TRBJ1-6	NA	TRBD1	TRBV28	TGTGCCAGCACTGGGACAGTTAATTCACCCCTCCACTTT	CASTGTVNSPLHF
TRBJ1-1	NA	NA	TRBV7-3	TGTGCCAGCAGCTTAGTCAGGGATTCTGAAGCTTTCTTT	CASSLVRDSEAFF
TRBJ1-1	NA	NA	TRBV7-2	TGTGCCAGCAGCTTGTCAGGGAACACTGAAGCTTTCTTT	CASSLSGNTEAFF
TRBJ2-3	NA	TRBD1	TRBV9	TGTGCCAGCAGCGTAGGGGTGACAGGGGGTCTGTATTTT	CASSVGVTGGLYF
TRBJ1-6	NA	NA	TRBV5-1	TGCGCCAGCAGCTTGGGGGCCGGTAAGAATAATTCACCCCTCCACTTT	CASSLGAGKNNSPLHF
TRBJ1-2	NA	NA	TRBV29-1	TGCAGCGCTTGGTCTATCGGCTACACCTTC	CSAWSIGYTF
TRBJ2-1	NA	NA	TRBV11-2	TGTGCCAGCAGTGGGCTATTTAGTAACAATGAGCAGTTCTTC	CASSGLFSNNEQFF
TRBJ1-5	NA	NA	TRBV9	TGTGCCAGCAGCGTCACTGAGGATAGCAATCAGCCCCAGCATTTT	CASSVTEDSNQPQHF
TRBJ1-2	once	NA	TRBV7-3	TGTGCCAGCAGCTCGCCTGGAGGAGGCTACACCTTC	CASSSPGGGYTF
TRBJ2-3	once	NA	TRBV6-4	TGTGCCAGCAGTGAAGTAGGAGGAAGCACAGATACGCAGTATTTT	CASSEVGGSTDTQYF
TRBJ1-1	few	TRBD1	TRBV7-9	TGTGCCAGCAGCTCTCACAGGGGTGGCACTGAAGCTTTCTTT	CASSSHRGGTEAFF
TRBJ1-1	NA	NA	TRBV5-1	TGCGCCAGCAGCTTGTCAGGGCCGGTGGGCACTGAAGCTTTCTTT	CASSLSGPVGTEAFF
TRBJ2-1	NA	NA	TRBV4-1	TGCGCCAGCAGCCAAGTCCAGTCTCTTGGTAATGAGCAGTTCTTC	CASSQVQSLGNEQFF